Given below is one T cell receptor (beta chain) in context. The authors' processing: Using reference gene primer amplification, nucleated cell counts were estimated. Clones were sequenced by immunoSEQ multiplex PCR, and TCRdb holds only the in-frame ones, with some missing. The V and J calls and the clone size are those of that table, but D and trimming were determined from the DNA. The sample lists under 200,000 clones, 88% occurring once. The data derive from a study of blood T cell repertoires in COVID-19. The wider study: Donors in the United States, Italy and Spain gave samples during acute or convalescent COVID-19. Sources were T cells, B-cell-depleted T cells, or PBMCs; the material itself was cDNA or gDNA.

In germline, CDR1 is MNHEY, CDR2 SVGAGI. Trimming took 6 bases from V and 5 from J; bases not matched to a gene: 7. This CDR3 spans 15 amino acids. This sequence was found in a man aged 18 to 35 with active or convalescent COVID-19. Sequencing was carried out using peripheral blood. V gene TRBV6-5 combines with J gene TRBJ2-2; 9 bases agree with TRBD1. The CDR3, as DNA: TGTGCCAGCAGGGGACAGGGAGGGGTAACCGGGGAGCTGTTTTTT. It specifies CASRGQGGVTGELFF.